This T cell receptor (beta chain) is drawn from a study of CD8 T cells in Susac syndrome. This clonotype was detected once. The CDR3 totals 14 residues. V shed 4 bases and J 6 bases; nucleotides not matched to a gene: 7. With random hexamers, 0.5 to 1 ug RNA was reverse transcribed. Each CDR3 protein is one row after TCRdb ran MiXCR on the immunoSEQ multiplex PCR reads. The sample contains approximately 100,000 distinct CDR3 sequences, approximately 94% of which appear only once. The TCR was taken from a human donor with Susac syndrome. The sequencing sample was made of CD8+ T cells from PBMCs. This sequence joins TRBV12-3 or TRBV12-4 and TRBJ2-3; the match to TRBD2 covers 7 bases. CDR3 in amino acids: CASSSGLGEDTQYF. The CDR3, as DNA: TGTGCCAGCAGTTCAGGACTAGGGGAGGATACGCAGTATTTT.